The 23 T cell receptor beta chains listed next were all sequenced from one sample in a study of blood T cell repertoires in COVID-19. Sequenced by immunoSEQ multiplex PCR; TCRdb stores in-frame clones only, minus some. Here the sample spans some 150,000 clones, approximately 83% being singletons. Sequencing used peripheral blood. All receptors derive from a woman aged 60 to 75 with COVID-19, enrolled during active disease.

The genes are TRBV4-1 and TRBJ1-5; 7 nucleotides match TRBD1. The junction had 6 bases not matched to a gene; V was cut back by 1 base and J by 6 bases. This CDR3 spans 15 amino acids. The germline V gene has CDR1 MGHRA and CDR2 YSYEKL. DNA of the CDR3: TGCGCCAGCAGCCAAGCGTATCAGGGGGGTCAGCCCCAGCATTTT. Translating gives CASSQAYQGGQPQHF.

This clone was seen once. The chain uses TRBV13 and TRBJ1-6; TRBD1 matches 9 bases. The germline gives CDR1 PRHDT, CDR2 FYEKMQ (reference sequence). The V gene end was trimmed by 4 bases and the J gene end by 6 bases; junction bases not matched to a gene: 10. CDR3 length equals 17 residues. CDR3 coding DNA: TGTGCCAGCAGCTACTGGACAGGGGATTCACGTAATTCACCCCTCCACTTT. It is translated as CASSYWTGDSRNSPLHF. The whole variable domain, filled in from reference TRBV13 and TRBJ1-6, reads AAGVIQSPRHLIKEKRETATLKCYPIPRHDTVYWYQQGPGQDPQFLISFYEKMQSDKGSIPDRFSAQQFSDYHSELNMSSLELGDSALYFCASSYWTGDSRNSPLHFGNGTRLTVT.

V and J are TRBV11-2 and TRBJ2-7; 7 nucleotides match TRBD1. This CDR3 is built from 15 residues. Trimming removed 3 bases from V and 2 bases from J; junction bases left unmatched: 7. The germline V gene has CDR1 SGHAT and CDR2 FQNNGV. The DNA for the CDR3 is TGTGCCAGCAGCTTCCCCGGACAGGAACCCTACGAGCAGTACTTC. Its protein product is CASSFPGQEPYEQYF.

The V gene is TRBV2, the J gene TRBJ1-2, with D possibly TRBD1 on 6 matching bases. V was pared by 7 bases and J by 2 bases, with 14 bases between. The CDR3 runs 14 residues. Germline values: CDR1 SNHLY, CDR2 FYNNEI. The CDR3: CASIEDRTNYGYTF. The CDR3 DNA reads as TGTGCCAGCATAGAAGACAGGACCAACTATGGCTACACCTTC.

The chain recombines TRBV27 with TRBJ2-7, with TRBD1 matching over 9 bases. Germline loops: CDR1 MNHEY, CDR2 SMNVEV (reference sequence). The CDR3 is 11 amino acids. The CDR3: CAQGADYEQYF. CDR3 sequence (DNA): TGTGCACAGGGGGCGGACTACGAGCAGTACTTC.

This rearrangement joins TRBV20-1 to TRBJ2-1; 11 nucleotides align to TRBD2. V lost 3 bases, J lost 10 bases, and 8 bases stayed unmatched. CDR3 size: 14 residues. Per germline, CDR1 DFQATT and CDR2 SNEGSKA (reference sequence). CDR3 DNA sequence: TGCAGTGCTAGTTATAGCGGGGGGGCGCAGGAGCAGTTCTTC. This encodes CSASYSGGAQEQFF.

The chain carries TRBV19 and TRBJ1-1, with TRBD1 identical over 8 bases. The germline V gene encodes CDR1 LNHDA and CDR2 SQIVND (reference sequence). The CDR3 consists of 14 residues. V lost 7 bases to trimming and J lost 3 bases; unmatched junction nucleotides: 7. This chain's CDR3 is CASNNQGAYTEAFF. CDR3 DNA sequence: TGTGCCAGTAACAATCAGGGGGCATACACTGAAGCTTTCTTT.

This clone occurred a few times. J is TRBJ1-1 and V is TRBV14, with D hard to call. Trimming stripped 4 bases from V and 2 bases from J, with 11 bases between. From germline, CDR1 is SGHDN and CDR2 FVKESK. The CDR3 is 14 residues long. CDR3 protein: CASSPRRGNTEAFF. In DNA form, the CDR3 reads TGTGCCAGCAGCCCGCGGCGAGGAAACACTGAAGCTTTCTTT. Looking up the rest from reference TRBV14 and TRBJ1-1 gives the full variable domain: EAGVTQFPSHSVIEKGQTVTLRCDPISGHDNLYWYRRVMGKEIKFLLHFVKESKQDESGMPNNRFLAERTGGTYSTLKVQPAELEDSGVYFCASSPRRGNTEAFFGQGTRLTVV.

The chain combines TRBV2 with TRBJ2-7; 8 bases match TRBD2. CDR3 length: 14 residues. Per germline, CDR1 SNHLY and CDR2 FYNNEI. With V trimmed by 5 bases and J by 5 bases, 8 bases remained unmatched. The CDR3 protein is CASSIRGGVDEQYF. The CDR3, as DNA: TGTGCCAGCAGTATCCGGGGGGGCGTCGACGAGCAGTACTTC. The full variable domain, with the rest looked up from reference TRBV2 and TRBJ2-7, is EPEVTQTPSHQVTQMGQEVILRCVPISNHLYFYWYRQILGQKVEFLVSFYNNEISEKSEIFDDQFSVERPDGSNFTLKIRSTKLEDSAMYFCASSIRGGVDEQYFGPGTRLTVT.

This chain uses TRBV14 with TRBJ1-2; D might be TRBD1 (5 bases). The CDR3 has 14 amino acids. CDR1 and CDR2 from the germline V gene are SGHDN and FVKESK. Trimming removed 0 bases from V and 4 bases from J, with 9 bases in between. CDR3 region: CASSQDRDPYGYTF. DNA for the CDR3: TGTGCCAGCAGCCAAGACAGGGATCCCTATGGCTACACCTTC.

V and J are TRBV7-9 and TRBJ1-3; TRBD1 is a possible D gene (6 bases). Germline values: CDR1 SEHNR, CDR2 FQNEAQ (reference sequence). V was pared by 6 bases and J by 0 bases, with 12 bases between. The CDR3 length is 15 residues. CDR3 amino acids: CASSWDIPSGNTIYF. CDR3 nucleotides: TGTGCCAGCAGTTGGGACATCCCCTCTGGAAACACCATATATTTT.

This rearrangement joins TRBV18 to TRBJ1-1; D perhaps matches TRBD1 (6 bases). Per the germline V gene, CDR1 is KGHSH and CDR2 is LQKENI. The CDR3 is 18 residues long. Trimming pared 0 bases from V and 3 bases from J, leaving 20 bases between. The chain's CDR3 is CASSPPRGRGVGDTEAFF. DNA for the CDR3: TGTGCCAGCTCACCACCCCGGGGCAGGGGAGTAGGGGACACTGAAGCTTTCTTT.

The gene calls are TRBV6-2 or TRBV6-3 and TRBJ1-2; a weak D match, TRBD1 (6 bases). V was shortened by 1 base and J by 7 bases, with 13 bases between the two germline ends. CDR1 and CDR2 from the germline V gene are MNHEY and SVGEGT. The CDR3 covers 14 residues. CDR3 nucleotides: TGTGCCAGCAGTTACTATCAGGGGTTCGGTGGCTACACCTTC. Translating it yields CASSYYQGFGGYTF.

The J gene is TRBJ2-5, the V gene TRBV7-2; 11 bases map to TRBD2. Losses at the gene ends were 1 base for V and 4 bases for J; bases not matched to a gene: 5. Germline V gives CDR1 SGHTA, CDR2 FQGNSA. This CDR3 is 16 amino acids long. CDR3 DNA: TGTGCCAGCAGCTTAGGTAGCGGGGGGGCCCCAGAGACCCAGTACTTC. Its protein product is CASSLGSGGAPETQYF.

This clone was observed a few times. The genes are TRBV28 and TRBJ2-6, with unresolved D. This CDR3 comprises 17 residues. Germline V lookup: CDR1 MDHEN, CDR2 SYDVKM. With 3 bases removed from V and 0 bases from J, the gap between germline ends came to 12 bases. The CDR3, as DNA: TGTGCCAGCAGTTTGGGCAGCCTGGCCTCTGGGGCCAACGTCCTGACTTTC. Translation gives CASSLGSLASGANVLTF. The whole variable domain, filled in from reference TRBV28 and TRBJ2-6, reads DVKVTQSSRYLVKRTGEKVFLECVQDMDHENMFWYRQDPGLGLRLIYFSYDVKMKEKGDIPEGYSVSREKKERFSLILESASTNQTSMYLCASSLGSLASGANVLTFGAGSRLTVL.

About this clone: Other nucleotide sequences from this sample produce the same CDR3. The rearrangement uses TRBV18 and TRBJ2-5, with D maybe TRBD1 (5 bases). The CDR3 has 14 amino acids. V shed 2 bases and J shed 4 bases, with 11 bases lying between them. Looked up from germline, CDR1 is KGHSH and CDR2 is LQKENI. Here the CDR3 DNA reads TGTGCCAGCTCACCAAGGGGCAGTGGAGAGACCCAGTACTTC. It specifies CASSPRGSGETQYF.

This chain links TRBV2 with TRBJ1-1, with 7 bases that match TRBD1. The CDR3 spans 13 residues. Unmatched junction bases numbered 6, after V lost 6 bases and J lost 5 bases. Germline CDR1 is SNHLY and CDR2 is FYNNEI. CDR3 residues: CASSSDRETEAFF. As DNA, the CDR3 is TGTGCCAGCAGCTCCGACAGGGAAACTGAAGCTTTCTTT. The full variable domain, in which reference TRBV2 and TRBJ1-1 provide the parts outside the CDR3, is EPEVTQTPSHQVTQMGQEVILRCVPISNHLYFYWYRQILGQKVEFLVSFYNNEISEKSEIFDDQFSVERPDGSNFTLKIRSTKLEDSAMYFCASSSDRETEAFFGQGTRLTVV.

This chain links TRBV5-4 with TRBJ2-4; the match to TRBD2 covers 8 bases. V shed 5 bases, J shed 11 bases, and the junction held 6 bases outside the gene matches. The CDR3 contains 12 residues. Germline V gene data show CDR1 as SGHNT and CDR2 as YYREEE (reference sequence). CDR3 in DNA: TGTGCCAGCAGGGGGACTAGTGAGGTTCAGTACTTC. Its translation: CASRGTSEVQYF.

This rearrangement joins TRBV18 to TRBJ2-1; a weak D match, TRBD1 (7 bases). V dropped 3 bases and J dropped 6 bases, with 18 bases sitting between them. The CDR3 covers 16 residues. Germline V gene data show CDR1 as KGHSH and CDR2 as LQKENI. The CDR3 sequence: CASSPQTGRIANEQFF. The CDR3 bases are TGTGCCAGCTCACCCCAGACAGGGAGGATCGCCAATGAGCAGTTCTTC.

The gene calls are TRBV10-3 and TRBJ2-1, with TRBD1 identical over 9 bases. V trimming: 6 bases; J trimming: 7 bases; junction bases outside the gene matches: 10. Germline V lookup: CDR1 ENHRY, CDR2 SYGVKD. The CDR3 sequence is 15 residues long. The CDR3 spells CAIRDLQGAGNEQFF. The CDR3 DNA reads as TGTGCCATCAGGGACCTACAGGGGGCAGGGAATGAGCAGTTCTTC.

This clone was counted once. The chain uses TRBV9 and TRBJ2-1; D might be TRBD1 (6 bases). The CDR3 is 15 amino acids. V shed 2 bases and J shed 5 bases, with 14 bases lying between them. Germline V gives CDR1 SGDLS, CDR2 YYNGEE. CDR3 nucleotide sequence: TGTGCCAGCAGCGTGTCATGGGGGCTAAACAATGAGCAGTTCTTC. Its translation: CASSVSWGLNNEQFF.

The chain recombines TRBV7-3 with TRBJ2-3, with 9 bases matching TRBD2. This CDR3 comprises 16 residues. J lost 6 bases, V lost 1 base, and 8 bases had no gene match. Germline V CDR1 and CDR2: SGHTA, FQGTGA. The CDR3 coding sequence is TGTGCCAGCAGCTTAAGCCCTAGCGGGGTCGTGGATACGCAGTATTTT. Protein: CASSLSPSGVVDTQYF.

The chain uses TRBV18 and TRBJ1-2, with 7 positions matching TRBD1. Germline CDR1 reads KGHSH; CDR2 reads LQKENI. The CDR3 loop spans 15 amino acids. The junction had 7 bases not matched to a gene; V was cut back by 2 bases and J by 4 bases. CDR3 DNA sequence: TGTGCCAGCTCACCAGTAACAGGGGAATTCTATGGCTACACCTTC. Translating gives CASSPVTGEFYGYTF.